These 20 T cell receptor beta chains were all obtained from the same sample, sequenced in a study of CD8 T cells in ankylosing spondylitis. General study findings and limits: Ankylosing spondylitis blood appeared to be characterized by a TCR beta motif of roughly eight highly homologous variants.

These TCRs are of unknown antigen specificity. TCRdb re-called the 5' RACE reads through MiXCR, storing one row per CDR3 protein. In the table there are a few hundred thousand distinct CDR3 sequences, roughly an eighth of which are singletons. Source material: blood, either unsorted or a sorted T cell fraction (not recorded which). These receptor sequences come from a male donor with ankylosing spondylitis.

The CDR3 is CATSDREEGIYNEQFF. In nucleotides, the CDR3 is TGTGCCACCAGTGACCGTGAAGAGGGAATCTACAATGAGCAGTTCTTC. The chain employs TRBV24-1 and TRBJ2-1; D perhaps matches TRBD2 (5 bases). CDR1 and CDR2 (germline): KGHDR, SFDVKD. Trimming shortened V by 4 bases and J by 3 bases, and 15 bases separated the two germline ends. The length of the CDR3 is 16 residues.

In its sample, this clonotype was seen a few times. The CDR3 DNA reads TGCGCCAGCAGTAGCCACACAGGGGGCCCAAACAATGAGCAGTTCTTC. Residues: CASSSHTGGPNNEQFF. V gene TRBV5-1 combines with J gene TRBJ2-1, with 9 nucleotides matching TRBD1. The CDR3 sequence is 16 residues long. CDR1 and CDR2 (germline): SGHRS, YFSETQ. The junction had 11 bases not matched to a gene; V was cut back by 5 bases and J by 5 bases.

Many counts were recorded for this clonotype. The rearrangement uses TRBV12-3 or TRBV12-4 and TRBJ2-7; D might be TRBD2 (6 bases). CDR3 length equals 13 residues. With 7 bases removed from V and 4 bases from J, the gap between germline ends came to 14 bases. The CDR3 DNA reads TGTGCCAGCACCCGGGGGACGGAATACGAGCAGTACTTC. Translation: CASTRGTEYEQYF.

The chain recombines TRBV23-1 with TRBJ2-3; 7 bases agree with TRBD2. TRBV23-1 is annotated as an ORF whose role is uncertain. The trim removed 6 bases at V and 0 bases at J, leaving 9 bases unmatched. The CDR3 contains 16 residues. In DNA, the CDR3 is TGCGCCAGCAGCCTACTGTTGCGGGGGAGCACAGATACGCAGTATTTT. This sequence encodes CASSLLLRGSTDTQYF.

This clonotype turned up a few times. This chain connects TRBV6-1 to TRBJ2-7, with TRBD1 matching over 9 bases. This CDR3 is 15 amino acids long. Germline V gene data show CDR1 as MNHNS and CDR2 as SASEGT. V dropped 4 bases and J dropped 3; count of bases not matched to a gene: 7. In nucleotides, the CDR3 is TGTGCCAGCAGTGTCCGGGACAGGGCCCTCTACGAGCAGTACGTC. It codes for CASSVRDRALYEQYV.

This clonotype was observed a few times. The chain recombines TRBV5-5 with TRBJ2-6; no firm D call. This CDR3 has 15 residues. Germline V CDR1 and CDR2: SGHKS, YYEKEE (reference sequence). V was cut by 2 bases and J by 0 bases, with 6 bases left in between. This CDR3 is CASSFLSSGANVLTF. The CDR3 region has the DNA TGTGCCAGCAGCTTTCTGAGCTCTGGGGCCAACGTCCTGACTTTC.

This clonotype has just a few counts. The gene calls are TRBV12-3 or TRBV12-4 and TRBJ1-6; D perhaps matches TRBD1 (5 bases). V was cut by 7 bases and J by 4 bases, with 17 bases left in between. This CDR3 region has 16 residues. The CDR3: CASTTMGRMYNSPLHF. The CDR3 nucleotides are TGTGCCAGCACCACAATGGGACGCATGTATAATTCACCCCTCCACTTT.

The CDR3 spells CASSFISGEQYF. In DNA, the CDR3 is TGTGCCAGCAGCTTTATTTCGGGCGAGCAGTACTTC. The chain employs TRBV11-2 and TRBJ2-7; no definite D call. From germline, CDR1 is SGHAT and CDR2 FQNNGV. The ends were cut back, 3 bases at V and 6 bases at J, with 9 bases in the middle. The CDR3 sequence is 12 residues long. Full variable domain (rest looked up from reference TRBV11-2 and TRBJ2-7): EAGVAQSPRYKIIEKRQSVAFWCNPISGHATLYWYQQILGQGPKLLIQFQNNGVVDDSQLPKDRFSAERLKGVDSTLKIQPAKLEDSAVYLCASSFISGEQYFGPGTRLTVT.

The table lists this clonotype with a few counts. V is TRBV2 and J is TRBJ2-3, with D maybe TRBD2 (5 bases). V dropped 7 bases and J dropped 0 bases, with 8 bases sitting between them. The length of the CDR3 is 13 residues. Germline-derived CDR1 and CDR2 are SNHLY and FYNNEI. CDR3 DNA sequence: TGTGCCAGCAATCGGGATAGCACAGATACGCAGTATTTT. Translation gives CASNRDSTDTQYF.

This clonotype has at least ten counts. In DNA, the CDR3 is TGTGCCATCAGTGAGTTGGGACAGGGGACCGGTAATGAAAAACTGTTTTTT. Translated, it gives CAISELGQGTGNEKLFF. The chain uses TRBV10-3 and TRBJ1-4; TRBD1 matches at 10 bases. This CDR3 is built from 17 residues. J lost 4 bases, V lost 1 base, and 6 bases had no gene match. Per germline, CDR1 ENHRY and CDR2 SYGVKD.

At least ten counts were recorded for this clonotype. The gene calls are TRBV12-3 or TRBV12-4 and TRBJ2-5; tentatively, D is TRBD2 (6 bases). CDR3 size: 14 residues. V was trimmed by 5 bases and J by 1 base, leaving 11 bases between them. The CDR3 reads CASSRAGIQETQYF. The CDR3 bases are TGTGCCAGCAGTAGGGCGGGAATCCAAGAGACCCAGTACTTC.

CDR3 residues: CASSWTSGGETQYF. The CDR3 DNA reads TGCGCCAGCAGCTGGACTAGCGGGGGGGAGACCCAGTACTTC. V usage is TRBV4-1 and J usage is TRBJ2-5; TRBD2 matches at 14 bases. Trimming cost V 5 bases and J 5 bases; bases outside gene matches: 1. The CDR3 runs to 14 residues. Germline V gene sequence: CDR1 MGHRA, CDR2 YSYEKL.

There are a few counts of this clonotype. J is TRBJ2-7 and V is TRBV11-2; TRBD2 matches at 7 bases. The germline gives CDR1 SGHAT, CDR2 FQNNGV. V was clipped by 2 bases and J by 3 bases; unmatched bases: 7. The CDR3 is 15 amino acids. The CDR3 DNA follows: TGTGCCAGCAGCTTAAGTGTCCGGGAGGACTACGAGCAGTACTTC. Protein: CASSLSVREDYEQYF.

Comments on this clonotype: Since a much larger clone is just one base distant, this may be a read error. V usage is TRBV7-2 and J usage is TRBJ2-5, with a weak D call TRBD1 (5 bases). V lost 5 bases and J lost 3, with 13 bases in between. The germline gives CDR1 SGHTA, CDR2 FQGNSA. The length of the CDR3 is 14 residues. The CDR3 sequence is CASSPWGWEETQYF. CDR3 DNA: TGTGCCAGCAGCCCCTGGGGCTGGGAAGAGACCCAGTACTTC.

In its sample, this clonotype was seen a few times. The chain couples TRBV13 to TRBJ1-4, with D possibly TRBD1 on 6 matching bases. The CDR3 runs 12 residues. V was pared by 3 bases and J by 10 bases, with 9 bases between. The germline V gene encodes CDR1 PRHDT and CDR2 FYEKMQ (reference sequence). The CDR3 loop reads CASSLSGAKLFF. In DNA form, the CDR3 reads TGTGCCAGCAGCTTGTCGGGGGCAAAACTGTTTTTT.

The chain joins TRBV7-2 to TRBJ2-2; 8 nucleotides align to TRBD2. CDR1 SGHTA and CDR2 FQGNSA come from the germline V gene. V shed 3 bases and J 5 bases; nucleotides not matched to a gene: 5. This CDR3 is 15 amino acids long. CDR3 amino acids: CASSFAPSGTGELFF. Here the CDR3 DNA reads TGTGCCAGCAGCTTCGCCCCTAGCGGGACCGGGGAGCTGTTTTTT.

This clonotype was detected a few times. V and J are TRBV10-2 and TRBJ1-3; no reliable D call. Trimming took 2 bases from V and 0 from J, leaving 20 bases between them. The CDR3 loop spans 19 amino acids. The germline V gene has CDR1 WSHSY and CDR2 SAAADI. CDR3 bases: TGCGCCAGCAGTGAGCTTTATTACGGCCAGCTCGGCTCTGGAAACACCATATATTTT. The encoded protein is CASSELYYGQLGSGNTIYF.

In this sample, this clonotype turned up a few times. This chain connects TRBV3-1 to TRBJ2-1, with 12 bases identical to TRBD2. Germline CDR1 is LGHDT and CDR2 is YNNKEL (reference sequence). J was trimmed by 6 bases and V by 1 base; bases with no gene match: 1. The CDR3 has 15 amino acids. The CDR3 reads CASSQGLAGVNEQFF. The CDR3 DNA reads as TGTGCCAGCAGCCAAGGACTAGCGGGAGTCAATGAGCAGTTCTTC.

The sample holds many counts of this clonotype. The V and J genes are TRBV7-9 and TRBJ1-1; D unresolved. This CDR3 is built from 12 residues. Trimming shortened V by 6 bases and J by 4 bases, and 9 bases separated the two germline ends. Germline V gene lookup returns CDR1 SEHNR and CDR2 FQNEAQ (reference sequence). The CDR3 sequence is CASSLIGTEAFF. The CDR3 DNA reads as TGTGCCAGCAGTCTCATAGGCACTGAAGCTTTCTTT. Together with reference TRBV7-9 and TRBJ1-1, the CDR3 gives the full variable domain: DTGVSQNPRHKITKRGQNVTFRCDPISEHNRLYWYRQTLGQGPEFLTYFQNEAQLEKSRLLSDRFSAERPKGSFSTLEIQRTEQGDSAMYLCASSLIGTEAFFGQGTRLTVV.

This clonotype was observed a handful of times. CDR3 DNA: TGTGCCAGTACCGTGGGACCATTGCAAGAGACCCAGTACTTC. This translates into CASTVGPLQETQYF. The gene calls are TRBV19 and TRBJ2-5, with D perhaps matching TRBD1 or TRBD2 (5 bases each). CDR3 size: 14 residues. The germline CDR1 and CDR2 sequences are LNHDA and SQIVND (reference sequence). V lost 7 bases and J 2 bases, leaving 14 bases between the germline ends.